The clone carrying this TCR beta chain has a single count. Its antigen is not identified. This sample stems from a study of T cell responses to AZD1222 COVID-19 vaccine. Sequencing was performed with immunoSEQ multiplex PCR; in TCRdb, only in-frame clones are kept and a portion is missing. This table holds about 160,000 clones, around 90% found once. Study outcomes and limitations: A mostly white British donor set with more females was recruited, and clonal diversity was possibly underestimated. Reportedly, nearly half the spike-specific TCRs target unmutated variant regions. Repertoire collection took place solely once the T cell response had peaked.

The CDR3 extends over 15 amino acids. The germline V gene encodes CDR1 SGHVS and CDR2 FQNEAQ. The V end lost 3 bases, the J end lost 1 base, and 13 bases lay between the germline ends. Material: peripheral blood, obtained on day 0 of MenACWY control vaccination. The clonotype comes from an adult in good health. The chain couples TRBV7-8 to TRBJ2-7; D is possibly TRBD1 (7 bases). The CDR3, as DNA: TGTGCCAGCAGCTTTCTCAGGGGGACTTCCTACGAGCAGTACTTC. Its translation: CASSFLRGTSYEQYF.